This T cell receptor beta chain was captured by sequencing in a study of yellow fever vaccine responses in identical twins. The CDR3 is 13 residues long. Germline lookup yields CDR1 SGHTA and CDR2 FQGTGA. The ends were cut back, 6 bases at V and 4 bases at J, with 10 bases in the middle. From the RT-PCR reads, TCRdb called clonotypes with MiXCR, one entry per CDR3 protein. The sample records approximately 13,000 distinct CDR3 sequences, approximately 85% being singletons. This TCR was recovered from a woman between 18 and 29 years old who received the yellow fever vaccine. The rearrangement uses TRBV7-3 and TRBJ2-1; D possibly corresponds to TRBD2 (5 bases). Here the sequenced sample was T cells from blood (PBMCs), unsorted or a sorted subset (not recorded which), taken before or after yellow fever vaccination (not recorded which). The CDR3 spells CASSWTGYNEQFF. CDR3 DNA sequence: TGTGCCAGCAGTTGGACTGGTTACAATGAGCAGTTCTTC. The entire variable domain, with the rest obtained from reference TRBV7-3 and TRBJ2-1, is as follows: GAGVSQTPSNKVTEKGKYVELRCDPISGHTALYWYRQSLGQGPEFLIYFQGTGAADDSGLPNDRFFAVRPEGSVSTLKIQRTERGDSAVYLCASSWTGYNEQFFGPGTRLTVL.